The rows below give T cell receptor beta chains drawn from one sample of a study of T cell repertoires in cytomegalovirus infection. What these receptors recognize is not known. TCRdb independently ran MiXCR on the reads; one entry per CDR3 protein. The table lists about 700,000 distinct CDR3 sequences, 30% to 40% of them singletons. The sequenced sample was cultured PBMCs, obtained from culture after CMV antigen stimulation. Every receptor here comes from a human donor in good health (CMV status not recorded). Some clones in this sample may be carry-over from other donors' samples. CDR3s include the opening cysteine and the closing phenylalanine or tryptophan. The order of the fields is CDR3 length, clone size, D gene, J gene, V gene, CDR3 DNA, CDR3 protein. D genes are given only for firm matches. The listing skips clone size in some rows; elsewhere it reads once, few, many or a size class.

15	.	.	TRBJ1-4	TRBV19	TGTGCCAGTAGCCCAACGACAGCTCGTGATGAAAAACTGTTTTTT	CASSPTTARDEKLFF
15	many	.	TRBJ2-7	TRBV7-6	TGTGCCAGCAGCCTAGACAGTTCTTCGGCCTACGAGCAGTACTTC	CASSLDSSSAYEQYF
11	.	.	TRBJ2-1	TRBV11-2	TGTGCCAGCAGCTCGGCCTATGAGCAGTTCTTC	CASSSAYEQFF
15	.	TRBD1	TRBJ2-3	TRBV20-1	TGCAGTGCCGTCGGGACAGGGGGTGTCGCAGATACGCAGTATTTT	CSAVGTGGVADTQYF
11	once	.	TRBJ1-1	TRBV29-1	TGCAGCGCCGTGGGGAACACTGAAGCTTTCTTT	CSAVGNTEAFF
12	.	.	TRBJ2-7	TRBV19	TGTGCCAGTAGTTGGTACGGTTCCGAGCAGTACTTC	CASSWYGSEQYF
15	.	TRBD1	TRBJ2-7	TRBV15	TGTGCCACCAGCAGGTCCGGGACAGGGTCATACGAGCAGTACTTC	CATSRSGTGSYEQYF
19	many	.	TRBJ1-1	TRBV7-8	TGTGCCAGCAGCCCTATCCCCGCCTACCGGGGAGGTCAGAACACTGAAGCTTTCTTT	CASSPIPAYRGGQNTEAFF
15	few	.	TRBJ1-2	TRBV29-1	TGCAGCGTTGATTTTCACAGGGCGGAGTACTATGGCTACACCTTC	CSVDFHRAEYYGYTF
14	.	TRBD1	TRBJ1-5	TRBV20-1	TGCAGTGCTACTACCGGGACAGTTGATCAGCCCCAGCATTTT	CSATTGTVDQPQHF
12	.	TRBD1	TRBJ2-1	TRBV6-2/TRBV6-3	TGTGCCAGCAGTGAAGGGGGCCTTGAGCAGTTCTTC	CASSEGGLEQFF
15	.	TRBD1	TRBJ1-1	TRBV12-3/TRBV12-4	TGTGCCAGCAGCCGGGACAGATACATGAACACTGAAGCTTTCTTT	CASSRDRYMNTEAFF
18	few	TRBD1	TRBJ1-1	TRBV4-1	TGCGCCAGCAGCCAAGGATCGGCGGGGGGACAGGTGAACACTGAAGCTTTCTTT	CASSQGSAGGQVNTEAFF
15	.	TRBD1	TRBJ2-3	TRBV7-3	TGTGCCAGCAGCCAGATGAGGGGGCGGATTGATACGCAGTATTTT	CASSQMRGRIDTQYF
15	many	.	TRBJ2-3	TRBV7-2	TGTGCCAGCAGCCCCTACCCGCAGACCACAGATACGCAGTATTTT	CASSPYPQTTDTQYF
17	few	TRBD2	TRBJ2-6	TRBV12-3/TRBV12-4	TGTGCCAGCAGCAGAAGCGGGGGCGTCTCTGGGGCCAACGTCCTGACTTTC	CASSRSGGVSGANVLTF
14	.	.	TRBJ1-1	TRBV5-6	TGTGCCAGCAGCTTGGGGACATTCCTCTCCGAAGCTTTCTTT	CASSLGTFLSEAFF
13	.	.	TRBJ1-5	TRBV6-1	TGTGCCAGCAGGCGTAGGGGGGATCAGCCCCAGCATTTT	CASRRRGDQPQHF
13	.	.	TRBJ2-7	TRBV20-1	TGCAGTGCTACCACGACAGGCGTGTACGAGCAGTACTTC	CSATTTGVYEQYF